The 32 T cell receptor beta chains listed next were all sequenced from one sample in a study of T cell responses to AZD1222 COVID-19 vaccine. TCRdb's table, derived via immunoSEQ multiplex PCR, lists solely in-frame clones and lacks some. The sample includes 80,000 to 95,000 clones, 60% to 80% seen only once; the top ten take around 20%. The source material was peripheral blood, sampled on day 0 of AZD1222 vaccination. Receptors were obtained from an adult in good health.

For the CDR3, the DNA is TGTGCCAGCAGCTCCAACAGGGGGTTCTTTGGCTACACCTTC. This encodes CASSSNRGFFGYTF. The rearrangement links TRBV5-8 to TRBJ1-2; 8 bases match TRBD1. The germline CDR1 and CDR2 sequences are SGHTS and YDEGEE. The CDR3 consists of 14 residues. J lost 7 bases, V lost 3 bases, and 8 bases had no gene match. Together with reference TRBV5-8 and TRBJ1-2, the CDR3 gives the full variable domain: EAGVTQSPTHLIKTRGQQATLRCSPISGHTSVYWYQQALGLGLQFLLWYDEGEERNRGNFPPRFSGRQFPNYSSELNVNALELEDSALYLCASSSNRGFFGYTFGSGTRLTVV.

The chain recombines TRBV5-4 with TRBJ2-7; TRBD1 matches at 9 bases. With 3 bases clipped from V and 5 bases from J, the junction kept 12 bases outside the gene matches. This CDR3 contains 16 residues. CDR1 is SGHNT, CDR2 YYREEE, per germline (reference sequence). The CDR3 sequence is CASSSGRDRAFHEQYF. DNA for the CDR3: TGTGCCAGCAGCTCCGGCCGGGACAGGGCCTTTCACGAGCAGTACTTC.

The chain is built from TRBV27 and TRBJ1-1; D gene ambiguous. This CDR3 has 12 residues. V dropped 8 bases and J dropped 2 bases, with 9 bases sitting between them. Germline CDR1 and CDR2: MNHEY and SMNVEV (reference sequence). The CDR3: CASYGYNTEAFF. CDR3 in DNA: TGTGCCAGCTACGGTTACAACACTGAAGCTTTCTTT.

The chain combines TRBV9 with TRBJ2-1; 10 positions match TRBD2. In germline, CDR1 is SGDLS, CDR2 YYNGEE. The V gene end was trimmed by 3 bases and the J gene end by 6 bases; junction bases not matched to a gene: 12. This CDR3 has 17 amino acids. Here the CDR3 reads CASSAVSTSGYSNEQFF. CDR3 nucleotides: TGTGCCAGCAGCGCTGTCTCGACTAGCGGGTACTCCAATGAGCAGTTCTTC.

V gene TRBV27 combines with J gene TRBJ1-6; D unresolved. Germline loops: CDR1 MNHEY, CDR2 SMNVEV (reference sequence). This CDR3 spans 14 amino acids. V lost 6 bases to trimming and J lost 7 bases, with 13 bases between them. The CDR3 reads CASSLFSSNSPLHF. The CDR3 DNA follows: TGTGCCAGCAGCCTCTTTAGTTCCAATTCACCCCTCCACTTT.

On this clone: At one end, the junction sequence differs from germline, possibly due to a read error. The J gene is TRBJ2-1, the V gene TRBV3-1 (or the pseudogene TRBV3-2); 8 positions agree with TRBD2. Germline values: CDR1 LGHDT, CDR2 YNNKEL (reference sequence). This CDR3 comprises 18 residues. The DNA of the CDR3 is TGTGCCAGCAGACAAGGTTATAGCGGGGTGAGCTCCTACAATGAGCAGTTCTTC. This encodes CASRQGYSGVSSYNEQFF.

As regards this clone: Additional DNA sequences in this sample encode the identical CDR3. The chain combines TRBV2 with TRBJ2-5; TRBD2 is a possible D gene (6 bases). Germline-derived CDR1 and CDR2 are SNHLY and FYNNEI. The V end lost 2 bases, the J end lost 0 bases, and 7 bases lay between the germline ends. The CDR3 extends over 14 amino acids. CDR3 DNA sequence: TGTGCCAGCAGTGAACAGCGGGACCAAGAGACCCAGTACTTC. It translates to CASSEQRDQETQYF.

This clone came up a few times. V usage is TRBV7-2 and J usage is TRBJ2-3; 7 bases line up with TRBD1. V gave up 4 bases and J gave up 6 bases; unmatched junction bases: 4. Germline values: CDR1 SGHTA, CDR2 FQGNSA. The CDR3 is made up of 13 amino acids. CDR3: CASSSTGWDTQYF. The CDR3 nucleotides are TGTGCCAGCAGCTCGACAGGGTGGGATACGCAGTATTTT. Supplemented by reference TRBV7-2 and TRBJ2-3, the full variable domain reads GAGVSQSPSNKVTEKGKDVELRCDPISGHTALYWYRQSLGQGLEFLIYFQGNSAPDKSGLPSDRFSAERTGGSVSTLTIQRTQQEDSAVYLCASSSTGWDTQYFGPGTRLTVL.

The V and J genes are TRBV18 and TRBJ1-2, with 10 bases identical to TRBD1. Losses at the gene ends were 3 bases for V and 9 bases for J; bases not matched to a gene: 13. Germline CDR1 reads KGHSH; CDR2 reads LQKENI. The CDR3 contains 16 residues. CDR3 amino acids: CASSPLLGQGQSSYTF. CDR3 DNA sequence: TGTGCCAGCTCACCCCTATTGGGACAGGGGCAAAGTAGCTACACCTTC.

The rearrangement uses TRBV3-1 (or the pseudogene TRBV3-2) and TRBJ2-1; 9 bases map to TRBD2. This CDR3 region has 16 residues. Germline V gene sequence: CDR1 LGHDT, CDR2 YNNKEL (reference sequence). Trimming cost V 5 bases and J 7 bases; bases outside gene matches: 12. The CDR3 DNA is TGTGCCAGCAGCTTGTATAGCGGGAGAGGGATGAATGAGCAGTTCTTC. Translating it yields CASSLYSGRGMNEQFF.

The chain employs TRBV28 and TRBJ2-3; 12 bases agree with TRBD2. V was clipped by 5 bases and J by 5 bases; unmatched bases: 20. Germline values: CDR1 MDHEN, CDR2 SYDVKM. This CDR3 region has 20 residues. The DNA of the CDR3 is TGTGCCAGCAGTGGGGACAGGAGCCGTCTAGCGGGAGGGCCGAGAGATACGCAGTATTTT. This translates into CASSGDRSRLAGGPRDTQYF.

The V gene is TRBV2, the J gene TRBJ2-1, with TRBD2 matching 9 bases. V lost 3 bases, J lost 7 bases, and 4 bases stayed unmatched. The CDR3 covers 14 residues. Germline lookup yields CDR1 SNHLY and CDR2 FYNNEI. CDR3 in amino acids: CASSDRTSVNEQFF. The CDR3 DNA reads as TGTGCCAGCAGTGACCGGACTAGCGTTAATGAGCAGTTCTTC. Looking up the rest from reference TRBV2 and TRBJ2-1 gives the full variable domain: EPEVTQTPSHQVTQMGQEVILRCVPISNHLYFYWYRQILGQKVEFLVSFYNNEISEKSEIFDDQFSVERPDGSNFTLKIRSTKLEDSAMYFCASSDRTSVNEQFFGPGTRLTVL.

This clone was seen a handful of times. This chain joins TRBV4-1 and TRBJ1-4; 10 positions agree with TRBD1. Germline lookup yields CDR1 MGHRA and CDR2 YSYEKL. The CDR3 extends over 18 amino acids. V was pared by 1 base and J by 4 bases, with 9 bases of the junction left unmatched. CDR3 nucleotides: TGCGCCAGCAGCCAAGGGACAGGGGGTAGCCTCGGTAATGAAAAACTGTTTTTT. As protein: CASSQGTGGSLGNEKLFF.

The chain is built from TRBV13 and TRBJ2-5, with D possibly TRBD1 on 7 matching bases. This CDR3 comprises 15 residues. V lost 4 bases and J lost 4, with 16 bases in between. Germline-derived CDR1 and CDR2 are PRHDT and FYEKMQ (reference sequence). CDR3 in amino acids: CASSWPAGGIETQYF. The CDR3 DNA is TGTGCCAGCAGCTGGCCAGCAGGGGGGATAGAGACCCAGTACTTC.

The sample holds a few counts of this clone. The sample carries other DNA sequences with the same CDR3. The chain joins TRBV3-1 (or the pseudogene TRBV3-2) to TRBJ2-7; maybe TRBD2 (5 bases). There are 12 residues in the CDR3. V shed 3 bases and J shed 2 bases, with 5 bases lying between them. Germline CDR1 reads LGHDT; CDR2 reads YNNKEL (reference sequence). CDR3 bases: TGTGCCAGCAGCCAGGAGGCCTACGAGCAGTACTTC. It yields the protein CASSQEAYEQYF.

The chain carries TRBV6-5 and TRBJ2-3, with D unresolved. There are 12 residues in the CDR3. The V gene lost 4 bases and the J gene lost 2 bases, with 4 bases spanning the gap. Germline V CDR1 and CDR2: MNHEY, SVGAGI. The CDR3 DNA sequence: TGTGCCAGCAGTTTCCACACAGATACGCAGTATTTT. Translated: CASSFHTDTQYF.

The CDR3 sequence: CASSQYRDQVYEQYF. The CDR3, as DNA: TGTGCCAGCTCACAATACCGGGATCAAGTCTACGAGCAGTACTTC. This rearrangement joins TRBV18 to TRBJ2-7, with a possible D match to TRBD2 (5 bases). The CDR3 is 15 residues long. Germline V gene lookup returns CDR1 KGHSH and CDR2 LQKENI. The V end was cut by 4 bases, the J end by 3 bases, with 16 bases between.

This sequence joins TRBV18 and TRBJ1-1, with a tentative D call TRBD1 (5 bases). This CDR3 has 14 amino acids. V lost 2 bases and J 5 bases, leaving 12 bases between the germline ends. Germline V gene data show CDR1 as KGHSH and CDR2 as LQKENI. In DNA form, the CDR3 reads TGTGCCAGCTCACCATCGGTTGGGGGAACTGAAGCTTTCTTT. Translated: CASSPSVGGTEAFF.

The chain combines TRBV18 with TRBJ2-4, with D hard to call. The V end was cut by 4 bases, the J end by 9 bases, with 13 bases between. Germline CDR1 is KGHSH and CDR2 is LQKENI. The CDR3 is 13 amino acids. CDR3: CASSLEPSLIQYF. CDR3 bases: TGTGCCAGCTCACTAGAACCCAGCCTCATTCAGTACTTC.

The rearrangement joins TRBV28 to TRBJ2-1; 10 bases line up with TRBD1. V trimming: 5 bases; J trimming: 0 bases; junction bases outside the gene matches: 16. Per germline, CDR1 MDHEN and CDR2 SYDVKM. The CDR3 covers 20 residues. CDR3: CASSPWTGGYGPSSYNEQFF. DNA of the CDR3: TGTGCCAGCAGTCCCTGGACAGGGGGGTATGGCCCGAGCTCCTACAATGAGCAGTTCTTC.

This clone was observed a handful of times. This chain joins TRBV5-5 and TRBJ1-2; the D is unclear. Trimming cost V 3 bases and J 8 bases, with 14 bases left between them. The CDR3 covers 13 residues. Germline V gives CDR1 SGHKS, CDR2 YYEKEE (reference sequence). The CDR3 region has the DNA TGTGCCAGCAGCTGGCTTCCATCGGGCGGCTACACCTTC. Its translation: CASSWLPSGGYTF. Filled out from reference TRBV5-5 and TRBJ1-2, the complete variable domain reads DAGVTQSPTHLIKTRGQQVTLRCSPISGHKSVSWYQQVLGQGPQFIFQYYEKEERGRGNFPDRFSARQFPNYSSELNVNALLLGDSALYLCASSWLPSGGYTFGSGTRLTVV.

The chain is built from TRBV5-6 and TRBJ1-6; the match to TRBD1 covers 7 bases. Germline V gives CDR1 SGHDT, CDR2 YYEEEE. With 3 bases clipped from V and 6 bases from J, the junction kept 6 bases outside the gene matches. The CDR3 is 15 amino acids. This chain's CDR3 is CASSYRQGGNSPLHF. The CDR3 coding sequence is TGTGCCAGCAGCTACCGACAGGGTGGTAATTCACCCCTCCACTTT.

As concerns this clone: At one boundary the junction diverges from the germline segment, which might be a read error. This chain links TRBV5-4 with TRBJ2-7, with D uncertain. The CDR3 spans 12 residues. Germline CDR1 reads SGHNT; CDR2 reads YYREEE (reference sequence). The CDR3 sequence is CASSLDSNEQYF. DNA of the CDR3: TGTGCCAGCAGCTTGGACTCCAACGAGCAGTACTTC. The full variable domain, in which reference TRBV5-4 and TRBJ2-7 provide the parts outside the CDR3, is ETGVTQSPTHLIKTRGQQVTLRCSSQSGHNTVSWYQQALGQGPQFIFQYYREEENGRGNFPPRFSGLQFPNYSSELNVNALELDDSALYLCASSLDSNEQYFGPGTRLTVT.

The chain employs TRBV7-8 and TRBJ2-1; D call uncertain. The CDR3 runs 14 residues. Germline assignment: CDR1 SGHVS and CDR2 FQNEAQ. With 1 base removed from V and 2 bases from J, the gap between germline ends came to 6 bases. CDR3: CASSLGDAYNEQFF. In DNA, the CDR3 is TGTGCCAGCAGCTTAGGTGATGCCTACAATGAGCAGTTCTTC.

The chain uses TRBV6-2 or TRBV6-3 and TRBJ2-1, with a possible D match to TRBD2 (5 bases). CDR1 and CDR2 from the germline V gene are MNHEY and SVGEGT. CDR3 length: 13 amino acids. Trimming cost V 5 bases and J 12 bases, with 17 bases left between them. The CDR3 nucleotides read TGTGCCAGCAGTGTGGACTCCCATTCGAGGCAGTTCTTC. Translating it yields CASSVDSHSRQFF.

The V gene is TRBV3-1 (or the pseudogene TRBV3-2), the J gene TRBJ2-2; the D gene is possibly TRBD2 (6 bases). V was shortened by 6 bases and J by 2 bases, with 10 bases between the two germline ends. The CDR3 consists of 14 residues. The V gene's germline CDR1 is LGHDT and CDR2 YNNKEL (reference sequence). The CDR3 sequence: CASRTRRNTGELFF. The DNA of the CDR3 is TGTGCCAGCAGGACTAGACGCAACACCGGGGAGCTGTTTTTT.

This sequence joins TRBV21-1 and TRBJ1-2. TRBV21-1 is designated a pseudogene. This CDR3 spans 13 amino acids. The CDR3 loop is CASSAPFLYGYTF. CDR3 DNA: TGTGCCAGCAGTGCCCCTTTCCTCTATGGCTACACCTTC.

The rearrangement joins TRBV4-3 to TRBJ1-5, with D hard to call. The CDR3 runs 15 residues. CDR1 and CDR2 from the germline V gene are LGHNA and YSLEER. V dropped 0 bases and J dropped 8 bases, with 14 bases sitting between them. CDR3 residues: CASSQDFGREEPQHF. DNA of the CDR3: TGCGCCAGCAGCCAAGATTTTGGGAGGGAAGAGCCCCAGCATTTT.

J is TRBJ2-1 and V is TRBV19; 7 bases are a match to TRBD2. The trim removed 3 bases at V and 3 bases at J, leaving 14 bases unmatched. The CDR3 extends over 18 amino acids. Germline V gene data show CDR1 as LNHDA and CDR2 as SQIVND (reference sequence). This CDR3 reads CASSISLAVTEFYNEQFF. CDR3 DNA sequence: TGTGCCAGTAGTATCTCCCTAGCGGTAACGGAATTCTACAATGAGCAGTTCTTC. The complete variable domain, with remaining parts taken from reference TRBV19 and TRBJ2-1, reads DGGITQSPKYLFRKEGQNVTLSCEQNLNHDAMYWYRQDPGQGLRLIYYSQIVNDFQKGDIAEGYSVSREKKESFPLTVTSAQKNPTAFYLCASSISLAVTEFYNEQFFGPGTRLTVL.

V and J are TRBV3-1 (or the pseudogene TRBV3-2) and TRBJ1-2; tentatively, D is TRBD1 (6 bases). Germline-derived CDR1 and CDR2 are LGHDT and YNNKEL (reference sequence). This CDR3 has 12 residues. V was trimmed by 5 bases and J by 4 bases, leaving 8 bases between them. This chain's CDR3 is CASSSRGYGYTF. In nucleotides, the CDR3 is TGTGCCAGCAGCTCCAGGGGCTATGGCTACACCTTC.

Written as DNA, the CDR3 is TGTGCCTGGAGTGTACTGGCCAATCAGCCCCAGCATTTT. This codes for CAWSVLANQPQHF. This chain joins TRBV30 and TRBJ1-5; D call uncertain. The CDR3 is made up of 13 amino acids. The germline V and J ends were trimmed by 0 bases and 3 bases, with 6 bases remaining between them. Germline loops: CDR1 GTSNPN, CDR2 SVGIG (reference sequence).

DNA of the CDR3: TGTGCCAGCTCGTCCCTCACTAGCGGGAACTACAATGAGCAGTTCTTC. Translation gives CASSSLTSGNYNEQFF. The gene calls are TRBV18 and TRBJ2-1, with 10 bases lining up with TRBD2. Trimming at V came to 6 bases and at J to 3 bases, leaving 8 bases not matched to a gene. There are 16 residues in the CDR3. Germline CDR1 is KGHSH and CDR2 is LQKENI.